The T cell receptor (beta chain) described here comes from a study of graft-versus-host responses after intestinal transplantation. Study overall: For 2 to 4 years after anti-thymocyte globulin induction, all recipients took tacrolimus and steroids.

In regard to this clone: Its cognate antigen is unknown.

Assay used: immunoSEQ multiplex PCR; TCRdb lists only in-frame clones, some missing. The sample yields 35,000 to 45,000 clones, 85% to 95% seen once. Trimming cost V 3 bases and J 5 bases, with 20 bases left between them. The CDR3 runs 16 residues. CDR1 is SGHNT and CDR2 is YYREEE in the germline V gene (reference sequence). Overall study findings and caveats: There was an association between peak levels of circulating GvH clones and early post-transplant HvG declines. GvH clones surfaced in recipient marrow, some emerging earlier in ileum or blood.

V gene TRBV5-4 combines with J gene TRBJ1-2; tentatively, D is TRBD1 (5 bases). This receptor was identified in a human donor who was the organ donor for an intestinal transplant. Specimen: unstimulated CD8+ T cells sorted from spleen or lymph node cells, collected before transplant. This CDR3 reads CASSWGGYVEGYGYTF. The CDR3 bases are TGTGCCAGCAGCTGGGGCGGATATGTCGAGGGATATGGCTACACCTTC.